Following are 10 T cell receptor beta chains from one sample sequenced in a study of CD8 T cells in Susac syndrome. The RNA input was about 0.45 to 1 ug, and it was reverse transcribed with random hexamers. TCRdb recomputed calls from the immunoSEQ multiplex PCR reads with MiXCR, one row per CDR3 protein. Among 170,000 or so distinct CDR3 sequences listed, 94% were seen once. The sequenced material came from CD4+ T cells from PBMCs. The receptors here all came from a human donor with Susac syndrome.

The rearrangement links TRBV11-1 to TRBJ1-5; a weak D match, TRBD1 (6 bases). The CDR3 sequence is 15 residues long. V was pared by 5 bases and J by 4 bases, with 15 bases between. Germline CDR1 SGHAT, CDR2 FQDESV (reference sequence). CDR3 in DNA: TGTGCCAGCAGCCTAGGTGGACAGCCGAATCAGCCCCAGCATTTT. Translated, it gives CASSLGGQPNQPQHF. Looking up the rest from reference TRBV11-1 and TRBJ1-5 gives the full variable domain: EAEVAQSPRYKITEKSQAVAFWCDPISGHATLYWYRQILGQGPELLVQFQDESVVDDSQLPKDRFSAERLKGVDSTLKIQPAELGDSAMYLCASSLGGQPNQPQHFGDGTRLSIL.

CDR3 nucleotides: TGTGCCACCAGCAGACAGGGTTCGGGCGAGCAGTACTTC. This translates into CATSRQGSGEQYF. The V call is TRBV15, the J call TRBJ2-7; the D gene is possibly TRBD1 (5 bases). Trimming took off 2 bases at V and 6 bases at J, with 11 bases between the two ends. This CDR3 has 13 residues. CDR1 is LNHNV, CDR2 YYDKDF, per germline (reference sequence).

J is TRBJ1-6 and V is TRBV9, with TRBD1 matching 9 bases. The CDR3 covers 15 residues. Germline loops: CDR1 SGDLS, CDR2 YYNGEE. V dropped 4 bases and J dropped 10; count of bases not matched to a gene: 9. CDR3 bases: TGTGCCAGCAGCCCCGGACAGGGGAGTGGGTCACCCCTCCACTTT. Its protein is CASSPGQGSGSPLHF.

This rearrangement joins TRBV12-3 or TRBV12-4 to TRBJ1-1; no reliable D call. Trimming stripped 7 bases from V and 5 bases from J, with 8 bases between. The CDR3 spans 11 residues. In nucleotides, the CDR3 is TGTGCCAGCACCCTGAGGACTGAAGCTTTCTTT. Its protein product is CASTLRTEAFF.

The chain combines TRBV2 with TRBJ2-5; TRBD2 aligns across 9 bases. Germline V lookup: CDR1 SNHLY, CDR2 FYNNEI. The CDR3 is 13 residues long. The trim removed 3 bases at V and 7 bases at J, leaving 3 bases unmatched. The CDR3 region has the DNA TGTGCCAGCAGTGACGCGACTAGCGGGACCCAGTACTTC. Its translation is CASSDATSGTQYF.

J is TRBJ1-1 and V is TRBV19; 7 bases map to TRBD1. The CDR3 consists of 13 residues. From germline, CDR1 is LNHDA and CDR2 SQIVND (reference sequence). The V gene end was trimmed by 0 bases and the J gene end by 7 bases; junction bases not matched to a gene: 2. CDR3 bases: TGTGCCAGTAGTATAGAAGGGGACAGTGAAGCTTTCTTT. Translation: CASSIEGDSEAFF.

The chain links TRBV5-6 to TRBJ2-2; 7 positions agree with TRBD2. V lost 5 bases and J lost 6; bases outside the gene matches: 7. Germline loops: CDR1 SGHDT, CDR2 YYEEEE. The length of the CDR3 is 14 residues. The CDR3 nucleotides are TGTGCCAGCAGGAAGCGGGGTAACCCCGGGGAGCTGTTTTTT. This sequence encodes CASRKRGNPGELFF.

The rearrangement links TRBV3-1 to TRBJ2-7; 8 nucleotides line up with TRBD2. Germline lookup yields CDR1 LGHDT and CDR2 YNNKEL (reference sequence). Germline trimming cut 5 bases from V and 3 bases from J; bases unmatched to any gene: 3. This CDR3 has 13 amino acids. DNA for the CDR3: TGTGCCAGCAGCAAGGCGGGGGGCTACGAGCAGTACTTC. It yields the protein CASSKAGGYEQYF.

The rearrangement links TRBV29-1 to TRBJ2-5; 7 bases are a match to TRBD1. Germline-derived CDR1 and CDR2 are SQVTM and ANQGSEA. The length of the CDR3 is 12 residues. With V trimmed by 8 bases and J by 5 bases, 8 bases remained unmatched. The CDR3 bases are TGCAGCAGTGTAACAGGGGTGGAGACCCAGTACTTC. Its protein is CSSVTGVETQYF. Filled out from reference TRBV29-1 and TRBJ2-5, the complete variable domain reads SAVISQKPSRDICQRGTSLTIQCQVDSQVTMMFWYRQQPGQSLTLIATANQGSEATYESGFVIDKFPISRPNLTFSTLTVSNMSPEDSSIYLCSSVTGVETQYFGPGTRLLVL.

V and J are TRBV29-1 and TRBJ1-2, with 7 nucleotides matching TRBD1. Germline V gives CDR1 SQVTM, CDR2 ANQGSEA. The V gene end was trimmed by 6 bases and the J gene end by 6 bases; junction bases not matched to a gene: 10. CDR3 length equals 13 residues. The CDR3 DNA reads TGCAGCGTGGGGGGGGACAGCAACCATGGCTACACCTTC. Translation: CSVGGDSNHGYTF.